This T cell receptor (beta chain) emerged from a study of CD8 T cells in ankylosing spondylitis. V lost 5 bases and J 3 bases, leaving 17 bases between the germline ends. This CDR3 has 15 residues. Germline V gene sequence: CDR1 SGHAT, CDR2 FQNNGV. Findings and limits, study-wide: A TCR beta motif made of eight highly homologous variants seemed typical of ankylosing spondylitis blood.

In TCRdb, the 5' RACE reads were re-called with MiXCR into one record per CDR3 protein. Here the sample spans around 890,000 distinct CDR3 sequences, roughly 12% being singletons. A word on this clonotype: Its antigen is as yet unknown.

V and J are TRBV11-2 and TRBJ2-7; tentatively, D is TRBD1 or TRBD2 (5 bases each). The sample comprised blood, either unsorted or a sorted T cell fraction (not recorded which). The TCR originated in a male donor with ankylosing spondylitis. The CDR3 nucleotides read TGTGCCAGCAGCCGAGCCCAGGGACGATACTACGAGCAGTACTTC. Its translation is CASSRAQGRYYEQYF.